Presented here are 12 T cell receptor beta chains from one specimen sequenced in a study of human CD8 memory T cell subsets. Scientists made TCR beta libraries using UMI-labeled 5' RACE. No DNA is given; TCRdb re-called the 5' RACE reads and lists each CDR3 protein once. This sample contains about 4,000 distinct CDR3 sequences. The sample comprised CD8+ T cells from PBMCs. Every receptor here comes from a human donor in good health.

The rearrangement uses TRBV9 and TRBJ2-5; the TCRdb call, TRBD1, lacks DNA for checking. The CDR3 totals 20 residues. Germline CDR1 SGDLS, CDR2 YYNGEE. The CDR3 sequence is CASSTSGQGLELTHQETQYF.

The chain employs TRBV7-9 and TRBJ2-7; TCRdb picks TRBD2, but there is no DNA to check that call. The CDR3 extends over 14 amino acids. Germline V gives CDR1 SEHNR, CDR2 FQNEAQ (reference sequence). CDR3 amino acids: CASSFITTSGEQYF.

V gene TRBV9 combines with J gene TRBJ2-3; TCRdb returns TRBD1, unconfirmable since there is no DNA. This CDR3 spans 16 amino acids. The germline gives CDR1 SGDLS, CDR2 YYNGEE. CDR3 amino acids: CASSVEEGFSTDTQYF. Full variable domain (outside the CDR3, taken from reference TRBV9 and TRBJ2-3): DSGVTQTPKHLITATGQRVTLRCSPRSGDLSVYWYQQSLDQGLQFLIQYYNGEERAKGNILERFSAQQFPDLHSELNLSSLELGDSALYFCASSVEEGFSTDTQYFGPGTRLTVL.

The chain joins TRBV7-2 to TRBJ2-2; the TRBD2 assignment by TCRdb is unverifiable without DNA. Germline lookup yields CDR1 SGHTA and CDR2 FQGNSA. This CDR3 contains 17 residues. CDR3 sequence reads: CASSLGWAGAGTGELFF.

This chain connects TRBV29-1 to TRBJ1-1; TCRdb indicates TRBD1, and absent DNA this call remains unverified. Germline CDR1 is SQVTM and CDR2 is ANQGSEA. The CDR3 covers 13 residues. The CDR3 here is CSARTGANTEAFF. Complete variable domain (other parts from reference TRBV29-1 and TRBJ1-1): SAVISQKPSRDICQRGTSLTIQCQVDSQVTMMFWYRQQPGQSLTLIATANQGSEATYESGFVIDKFPISRPNLTFSTLTVSNMSPEDSSIYLCSARTGANTEAFFGQGTRLTVV.

This chain connects TRBV30 to TRBJ2-1; TCRdb outputs TRBD1, but without DNA this stays unchecked. The CDR3 spans 15 residues. Germline CDR1 reads GTSNPN; CDR2 reads SVGIG (reference sequence). CDR3 protein: CAWIPGVSSYNEQFF.

V gene TRBV7-9 combines with J gene TRBJ2-1. The CDR3 totals 15 residues. CDR1 is SEHNR and CDR2 is FQNEAQ in the germline V gene (reference sequence). CDR3 region: CASSYAHNLYNEQFF.

CDR3 sequence reads: CASSSTGGKDTEAFF. The chain couples TRBV7-9 to TRBJ1-1; the D call of TRBD1 rests on TCRdb alone, since no DNA is present to check it. Germline values: CDR1 SEHNR, CDR2 FQNEAQ (reference sequence). The CDR3 extends over 15 amino acids.

The chain is built from TRBV11-2 and TRBJ2-7; TCRdb's D call, TRBD1, is unchecked because there is no DNA. The CDR3 sequence is 15 residues long. The germline V gene encodes CDR1 SGHAT and CDR2 FQNNGV. CDR3 protein: CASSSTGTRGDEQYF.

By frequency, this clonotype is medium-sized (0.01 to 0.1%). The CDR3 protein is CASSSSGHYEQYF. The chain has TRBV6-5 and TRBJ2-7; the D call from TCRdb, TRBD2, cannot be confirmed without DNA. The CDR3 runs to 13 residues. Germline loops: CDR1 MNHEY, CDR2 SVGAGI.

The gene calls are TRBV7-2 and TRBJ1-5. CDR1 and CDR2 from the germline V gene are SGHTA and FQGNSA. This CDR3 contains 15 residues. This CDR3 is CASSVAPVGNQPQHF.

This clonotype counts as medium-sized by frequency. This chain joins TRBV11-3 and TRBJ1-2. The CDR3 has 18 residues. Germline CDR1 is SGHNT and CDR2 is YENEEA. The CDR3 loop reads CASSLDRQHARANYGYTF.